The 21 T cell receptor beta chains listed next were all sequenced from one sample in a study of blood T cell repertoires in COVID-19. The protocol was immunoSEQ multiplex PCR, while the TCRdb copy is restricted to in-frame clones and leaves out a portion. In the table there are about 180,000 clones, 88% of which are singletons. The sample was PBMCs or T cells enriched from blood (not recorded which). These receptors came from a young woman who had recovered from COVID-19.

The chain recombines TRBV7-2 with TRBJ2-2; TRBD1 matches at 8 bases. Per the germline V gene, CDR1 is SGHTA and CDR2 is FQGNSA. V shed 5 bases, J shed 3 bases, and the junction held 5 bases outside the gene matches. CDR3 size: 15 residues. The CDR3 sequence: CASSRADRDTGELFF. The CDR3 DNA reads TGTGCCAGCAGCCGGGCGGACAGGGACACCGGGGAGCTGTTTTTT.

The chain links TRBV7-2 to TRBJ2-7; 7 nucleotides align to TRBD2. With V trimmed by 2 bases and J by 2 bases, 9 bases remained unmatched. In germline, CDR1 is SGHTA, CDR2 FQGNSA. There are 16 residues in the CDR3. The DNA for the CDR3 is TGTGCCAGCAGCTTATTAGGGCCAGCGGGACCCTACGAGCAGTACTTC. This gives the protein CASSLLGPAGPYEQYF. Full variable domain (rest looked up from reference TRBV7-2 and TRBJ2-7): GAGVSQSPSNKVTEKGKDVELRCDPISGHTALYWYRQSLGQGLEFLIYFQGNSAPDKSGLPSDRFSAERTGGSVSTLTIQRTQQEDSAVYLCASSLLGPAGPYEQYFGPGTRLTVT.

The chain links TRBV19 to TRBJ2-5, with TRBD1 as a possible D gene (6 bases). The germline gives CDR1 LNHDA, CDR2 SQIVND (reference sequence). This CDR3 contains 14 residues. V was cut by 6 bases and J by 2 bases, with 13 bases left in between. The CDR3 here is CASRRFGQQETQYF. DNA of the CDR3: TGTGCCAGTAGGAGATTTGGACAGCAAGAGACCCAGTACTTC.

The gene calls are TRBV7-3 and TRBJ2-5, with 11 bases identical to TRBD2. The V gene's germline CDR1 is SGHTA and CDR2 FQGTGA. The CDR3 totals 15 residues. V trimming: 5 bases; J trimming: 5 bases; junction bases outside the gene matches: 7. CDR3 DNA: TGTGCCAGCAGCGCACTAGCGGGAGTCGGGGAGACCCAGTACTTC. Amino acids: CASSALAGVGETQYF.

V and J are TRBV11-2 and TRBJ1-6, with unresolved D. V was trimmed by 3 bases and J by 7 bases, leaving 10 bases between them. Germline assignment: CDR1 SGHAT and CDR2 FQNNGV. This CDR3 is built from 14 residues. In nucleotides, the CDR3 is TGTGCCAGCAGCTTCCGAGGGAGGAATTCACCCCTCCACTTT. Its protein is CASSFRGRNSPLHF.

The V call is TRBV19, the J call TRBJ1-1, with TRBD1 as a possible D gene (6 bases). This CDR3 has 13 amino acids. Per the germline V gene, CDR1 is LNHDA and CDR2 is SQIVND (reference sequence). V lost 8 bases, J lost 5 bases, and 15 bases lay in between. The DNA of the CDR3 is TGTGCCAGTTCGCGGCAGGGGCGGACTGAAGCTTTCTTT. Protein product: CASSRQGRTEAFF.

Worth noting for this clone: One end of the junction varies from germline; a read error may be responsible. The CDR3 DNA is TGCGCCAGCAGATTGGACAGGGGAGACACTGAAGCTTTCTTT. Amino acids: CASRLDRGDTEAFF. The chain joins TRBV5-1 to TRBJ1-1; 9 positions agree with TRBD1. Per germline, CDR1 SGHRS and CDR2 YFSETQ. This CDR3 is 14 amino acids long.

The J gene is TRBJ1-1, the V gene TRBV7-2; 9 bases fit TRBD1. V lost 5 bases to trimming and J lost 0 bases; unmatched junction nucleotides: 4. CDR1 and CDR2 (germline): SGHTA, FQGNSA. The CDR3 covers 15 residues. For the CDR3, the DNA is TGTGCCAGCAGCCCCTGGACAGGGGTGAACACTGAAGCTTTCTTT. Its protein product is CASSPWTGVNTEAFF.

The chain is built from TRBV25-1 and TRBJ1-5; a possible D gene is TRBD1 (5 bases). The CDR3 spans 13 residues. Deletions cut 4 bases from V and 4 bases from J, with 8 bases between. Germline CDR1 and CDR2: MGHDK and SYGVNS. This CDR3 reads CASSAGPNQPQHF. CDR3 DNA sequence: TGTGCCAGCAGTGCAGGGCCGAATCAGCCCCAGCATTTT. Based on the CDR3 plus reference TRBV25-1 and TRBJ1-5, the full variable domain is EADIYQTPRYLVIGTGKKITLECSQTMGHDKMYWYQQDPGMELHLIHYSYGVNSTEKGDLSSESTVSRIRTEHFPLTLESARPSHTSQYLCASSAGPNQPQHFGDGTRLSIL.

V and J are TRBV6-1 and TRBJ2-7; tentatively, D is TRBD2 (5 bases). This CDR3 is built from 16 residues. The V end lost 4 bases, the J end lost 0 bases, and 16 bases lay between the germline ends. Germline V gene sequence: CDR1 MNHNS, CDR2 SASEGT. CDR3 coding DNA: TGTGCCAGCAGTGGTGGTGAGCGGCGGTTCTCCTACGAGCAGTACTTC. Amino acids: CASSGGERRFSYEQYF.

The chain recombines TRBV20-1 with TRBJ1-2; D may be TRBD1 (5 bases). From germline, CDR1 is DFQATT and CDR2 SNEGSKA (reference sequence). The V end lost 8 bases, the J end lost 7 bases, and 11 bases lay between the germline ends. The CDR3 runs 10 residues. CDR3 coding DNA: TGCAGTCACCCGGGACTTGGCTACACCTTC. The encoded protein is CSHPGLGYTF.

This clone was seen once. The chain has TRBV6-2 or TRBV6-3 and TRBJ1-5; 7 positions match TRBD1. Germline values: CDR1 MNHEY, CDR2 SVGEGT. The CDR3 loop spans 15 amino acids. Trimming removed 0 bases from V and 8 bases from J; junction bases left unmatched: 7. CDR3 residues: CASSYSRQGDKPQHF. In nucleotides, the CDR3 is TGTGCCAGCAGTTACTCTCGGCAGGGGGATAAGCCCCAGCATTTT.

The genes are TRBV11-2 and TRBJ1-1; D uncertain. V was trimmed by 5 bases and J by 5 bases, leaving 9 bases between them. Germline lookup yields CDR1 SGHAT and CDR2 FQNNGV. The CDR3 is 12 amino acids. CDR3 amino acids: CASSPRETEAFF. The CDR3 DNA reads TGTGCCAGCAGCCCGAGGGAGACTGAAGCTTTCTTT.

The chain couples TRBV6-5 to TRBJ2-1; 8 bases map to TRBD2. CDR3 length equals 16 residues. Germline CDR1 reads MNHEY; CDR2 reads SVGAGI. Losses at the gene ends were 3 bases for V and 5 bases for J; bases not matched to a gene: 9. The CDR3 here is CASSYAGGVGNNEQFF. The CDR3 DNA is TGTGCCAGCAGTTATGCGGGGGGAGTGGGTAACAATGAGCAGTTCTTC.

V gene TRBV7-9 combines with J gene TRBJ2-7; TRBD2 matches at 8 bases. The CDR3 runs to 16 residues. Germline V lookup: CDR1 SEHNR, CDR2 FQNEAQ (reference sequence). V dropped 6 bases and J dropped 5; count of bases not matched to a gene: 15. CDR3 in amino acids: CASSYQGTSRSNEQYF. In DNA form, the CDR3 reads TGTGCCAGCAGTTACCAGGGGACTAGTAGATCCAACGAGCAGTACTTC.

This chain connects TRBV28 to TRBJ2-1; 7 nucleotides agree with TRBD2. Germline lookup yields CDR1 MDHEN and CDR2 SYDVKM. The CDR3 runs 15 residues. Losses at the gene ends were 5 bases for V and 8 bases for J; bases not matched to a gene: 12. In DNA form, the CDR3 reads TGTGCCAGCAGTCCCCTAGCGGCCCTCGGGGATGAGCAGTTCTTC. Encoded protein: CASSPLAALGDEQFF.

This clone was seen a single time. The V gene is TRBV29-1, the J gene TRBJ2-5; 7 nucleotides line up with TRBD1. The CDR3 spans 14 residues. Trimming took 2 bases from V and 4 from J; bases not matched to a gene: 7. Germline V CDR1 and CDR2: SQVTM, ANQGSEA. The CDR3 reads CSVEKGAPGETQYF. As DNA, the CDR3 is TGCAGCGTTGAAAAGGGGGCGCCGGGAGAGACCCAGTACTTC.

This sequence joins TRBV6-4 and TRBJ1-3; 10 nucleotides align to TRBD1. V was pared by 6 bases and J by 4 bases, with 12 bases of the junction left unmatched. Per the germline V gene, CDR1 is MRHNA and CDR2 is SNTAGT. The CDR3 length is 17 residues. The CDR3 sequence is CASRRQGALDPGNTIYF. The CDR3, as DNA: TGTGCCAGCAGGAGACAGGGGGCGCTAGATCCCGGAAACACCATATATTTT.

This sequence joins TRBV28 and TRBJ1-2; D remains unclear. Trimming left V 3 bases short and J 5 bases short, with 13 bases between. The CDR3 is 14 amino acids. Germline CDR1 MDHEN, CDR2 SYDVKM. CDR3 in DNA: TGTGCCAGCAGTTTGGCACAGTTATTTTATGGCTACACCTTC. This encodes CASSLAQLFYGYTF.

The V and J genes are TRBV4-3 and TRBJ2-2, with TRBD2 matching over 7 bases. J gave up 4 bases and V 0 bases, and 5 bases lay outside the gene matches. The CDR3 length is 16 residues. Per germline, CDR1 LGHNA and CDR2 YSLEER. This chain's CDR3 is CASSQDRASGTGELFF. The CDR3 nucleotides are TGCGCCAGCAGCCAAGATCGGGCTAGCGGCACCGGGGAGCTGTTTTTT.

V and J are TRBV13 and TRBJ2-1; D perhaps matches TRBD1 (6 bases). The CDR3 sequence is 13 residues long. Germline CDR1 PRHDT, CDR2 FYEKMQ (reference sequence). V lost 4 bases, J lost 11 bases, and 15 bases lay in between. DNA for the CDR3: TGTGCCAGCAGCTCAAACGAGGGGGATCAGCAGTTCTTC. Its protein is CASSSNEGDQQFF.